Following are 8 T cell receptor beta chains from one sample sequenced in a study of control samples from healthy donors and cancer patients. Sequenced by immunoSEQ multiplex PCR; TCRdb stores in-frame clones only, minus some. The sample records tens of thousands of clones, more than 80% being singletons. The specimen was blood. The receptors were gathered from a woman younger than 45 in good health.

This clone was observed once. The rearrangement links TRBV24-1 to TRBJ1-5; no firm D call. The V gene's germline CDR1 is KGHDR and CDR2 SFDVKD. CDR3 length equals 12 residues. V lost 0 bases and J lost 7, with 3 bases in between. In DNA form, the CDR3 reads TGTGCCACCAGTGATTTGTACCAGCCCCAGCATTTT. Translating gives CATSDLYQPQHF.

The J gene is TRBJ1-1, the V gene TRBV9; 7 nucleotides line up with TRBD1. Germline values: CDR1 SGDLS, CDR2 YYNGEE. The length of the CDR3 is 13 residues. J lost 4 bases, V lost 5 bases, and 5 bases had no gene match. The CDR3 bases are TGTGCCAGCAGAGGCAGGGGGAGCACTGAAGCTTTCTTT. Translation gives CASRGRGSTEAFF.

This clone was counted once. The chain's CDR3 is CASSLGGLSYNEQFF. The CDR3 region has the DNA TGTGCCAGCAGCTTGGGGGGCCTCTCCTACAATGAGCAGTTCTTC. The chain joins TRBV7-3 to TRBJ2-1, with D perhaps assigned TRBD1 or TRBD2 (6 bases each). CDR1 is SGHTA, CDR2 FQGTGA, per germline. V was clipped by 3 bases and J by 0 bases, with 9 bases between them. This CDR3 is built from 15 residues.

This chain uses TRBV18 with TRBJ2-1; possibly TRBD1 for D (6 bases). The length of the CDR3 is 14 residues. Germline V gene lookup returns CDR1 KGHSH and CDR2 LQKENI. The V end was cut by 0 bases, the J end by 10 bases, with 13 bases between. In DNA, the CDR3 is TGTGCCAGCTCACCACCGAACAGGGACGTGGAGCAGTTCTTC. Translating gives CASSPPNRDVEQFF.

The chain recombines TRBV11-1 with TRBJ2-1, with 11 positions matching TRBD2. The V segment lost 5 bases and the J segment 5 bases; nucleotides outside the gene matches: 2. Germline values: CDR1 SGHAT, CDR2 FQDESV (reference sequence). CDR3 length equals 14 residues. In nucleotides, the CDR3 is TGTGCCAGCAGCCATAGCGGGAGGGACAATGAGCAGTTCTTC. Translating gives CASSHSGRDNEQFF.

The chain is built from TRBV11-2 and TRBJ1-1; TRBD1 aligns across 10 bases. Germline assignment: CDR1 SGHAT and CDR2 FQNNGV. The CDR3 is 17 residues long. J gave up 3 bases and V 4 bases, and 11 bases lay outside the gene matches. The CDR3 spells CASSSRRDRGIDTEAFF. DNA for the CDR3: TGTGCCAGCAGCTCCCGACGGGACAGGGGAATTGACACTGAAGCTTTCTTT.

The rearrangement links TRBV5-6 to TRBJ2-1; TRBD2 agrees at 7 bases. This CDR3 is 14 amino acids long. In germline, CDR1 is SGHDT, CDR2 YYEEEE. V gave up 2 bases and J gave up 8 bases; unmatched junction bases: 7. Written as DNA, the CDR3 is TGTGCCAGCAGCTTCCTTCTAGCGGTCGATGAGCAGTTCTTC. This sequence encodes CASSFLLAVDEQFF.

This clone was observed a single time. The chain is built from TRBV28 and TRBJ1-2; D uncertain. In germline, CDR1 is MDHEN, CDR2 SYDVKM. Trimming pared 2 bases from V and 0 bases from J, leaving 10 bases between. CDR3 length equals 15 residues. For the CDR3, the DNA is TGTGCCAGCAGTTTACGGCCTTACACTAACTATGGCTACACCTTC. Its protein is CASSLRPYTNYGYTF.